Below, 17 T cell receptor beta chains from the same sample are listed, as sequenced in a study of cytomegalovirus exposure and HLA in healthy donors. PCR primers comprised 60 Vbeta and 13 Jbeta primers. TCRdb's copy holds only in-frame clones and misses some; the assay was immunoSEQ multiplex PCR. The sample holds 95,000 to 100,000 clones, around a tenth seen once. Sequenced input: PBMCs. The receptors were gathered from a man aged 50-60 years in good health and CMV-seropositive.

This clone was picked up a small number of times. The CDR3 DNA is TGTGCCAGCAGCCAAGTGGGCGGGAGCTCTGGAAACACCATATATTTT. Translation gives CASSQVGGSSGNTIYF. V and J are TRBV14 and TRBJ1-3; the D is unclear. Germline V CDR1 and CDR2: SGHDN, FVKESK. The CDR3 has 16 amino acids. The V end was cut by 1 base, the J end by 0 bases, with 10 bases between. The whole variable domain, remainder taken from reference TRBV14 and TRBJ1-3, is EAGVTQFPSHSVIEKGQTVTLRCDPISGHDNLYWYRRVMGKEIKFLLHFVKESKQDESGMPNNRFLAERTGGTYSTLKVQPAELEDSGVYFCASSQVGGSSGNTIYFGEGSWLTVV.

A few counts support this clone. CDR3 sequence (DNA): TGTGCCAGTTCCTGGAGGGAGGAATATGGCTACACCTTC. Translated, it gives CASSWREEYGYTF. The V and J genes are TRBV19 and TRBJ1-2; D call uncertain. The germline V gene has CDR1 LNHDA and CDR2 SQIVND (reference sequence). This CDR3 is built from 13 residues. With 8 bases removed from V and 5 bases from J, the gap between germline ends came to 15 bases.

This clone was seen more than once but under ten times. The genes are TRBV4-3 and TRBJ1-2; 7 nucleotides line up with TRBD1. CDR1 LGHNA and CDR2 YSLEER come from the germline V gene. Losses at the gene ends were 3 bases for V and 3 bases for J; bases not matched to a gene: 4. This CDR3 has 14 amino acids. CDR3 in amino acids: CASSHRGSDYGYTF. CDR3 DNA sequence: TGCGCCAGCAGCCACAGGGGGTCCGACTATGGCTACACCTTC.

This clone was detected ten times or more. The chain has TRBV10-3 and TRBJ2-1; D might be TRBD1 (5 bases). The CDR3 length is 14 residues. In germline, CDR1 is ENHRY, CDR2 SYGVKD. Trimming took 1 base from V and 5 from J, leaving 9 bases between them. The CDR3 reads CAISEYTGDNEQFF. Written as DNA, the CDR3 is TGTGCCATCAGTGAGTACACAGGTGACAATGAGCAGTTCTTC.

This clone showed up just a few times. The chain joins TRBV5-1 to TRBJ2-7; 9 nucleotides line up with TRBD1. The germline V gene has CDR1 SGHRS and CDR2 YFSETQ. Unmatched junction bases numbered 11, after V lost 3 bases and J lost 7 bases. The length of the CDR3 is 15 residues. The CDR3 DNA is TGCGCCAGCAGCTGGGAGCCGGGACAGGGTGGTGAGCAGTACTTC. Encoded protein: CASSWEPGQGGEQYF. The full variable domain, its missing parts supplied by reference TRBV5-1 and TRBJ2-7, is KAGVTQTPRYLIKTRGQQVTLSCSPISGHRSVSWYQQTPGQGLQFLFEYFSETQRNKGNFPGRFSGRQFSNSRSEMNVSTLELGDSALYLCASSWEPGQGGEQYFGPGTRLTVT.

CDR3 protein: CASSGRESGDTQYF. As DNA, the CDR3 is TGTGCCAGCAGTGGGCGGGAGTCTGGAGATACGCAGTATTTT. The chain carries TRBV28 and TRBJ2-3; 7 bases map to TRBD2. Trimming removed 5 bases from V and 5 bases from J; junction bases left unmatched: 7. The CDR3 loop spans 14 amino acids. The V gene's germline CDR1 is MDHEN and CDR2 SYDVKM.

This clone showed up just a few times. The chain uses TRBV5-1 and TRBJ1-6; TRBD1 agrees at 9 bases. The CDR3 loop spans 15 amino acids. CDR1 and CDR2 (germline): SGHRS, YFSETQ. V lost 5 bases to trimming and J lost 7 bases; unmatched junction nucleotides: 7. The CDR3 spells CASSFATGGNSPLHF. Here the CDR3 DNA reads TGCGCCAGCAGTTTCGCGACAGGGGGGAATTCACCCCTCCACTTT.

About this clone itself: Its ends do not fully match the called genes, so a read error is possible. The CDR3 DNA is TGTGCCAGCAGTAAAGCCGGGACTAGCGTCAATGAGCAGTTCTTC. Amino acids: CASSKAGTSVNEQFF. This sequence joins TRBV6-1 and TRBJ2-1; 10 bases match TRBD2. Germline V gene sequence: CDR1 MNHNS, CDR2 SASEGT. The CDR3 is 15 amino acids.

This clone is a singleton in its sample. The V gene is TRBV14, the J gene TRBJ1-1; no firm D call. The CDR3 runs 12 residues. The V and J ends lost 3 bases and 5 bases respectively, with 7 bases between them. In germline, CDR1 is SGHDN, CDR2 FVKESK. Here the CDR3 reads CASSQMSTEAFF. The CDR3 bases are TGTGCCAGCAGCCAGATGAGTACTGAAGCTTTCTTT.

The chain uses TRBV19 and TRBJ2-7; 7 bases align to TRBD1. The V and J ends lost 6 bases and 2 bases, in that order; junction bases with no gene match: 4. Germline CDR1 LNHDA, CDR2 SQIVND (reference sequence). The CDR3 runs to 13 residues. This CDR3 reads CASSRDSPYEQYF. The CDR3 region has the DNA TGTGCCAGTAGCCGGGACAGCCCCTACGAGCAGTACTTC.

V and J are TRBV7-9 and TRBJ2-1, with 11 bases that match TRBD2. The CDR3 runs to 16 residues. V gave up 1 base and J gave up 7 bases; unmatched junction bases: 6. Germline assignment: CDR1 SEHNR and CDR2 FQNEAQ (reference sequence). This chain's CDR3 is CASSLGSGRAINEQFF. The CDR3 nucleotides read TGTGCCAGCAGCTTAGGTAGCGGGAGGGCTATTAATGAGCAGTTCTTC. Full variable domain (outside the CDR3, taken from reference TRBV7-9 and TRBJ2-1): DTGVSQNPRHKITKRGQNVTFRCDPISEHNRLYWYRQTLGQGPEFLTYFQNEAQLEKSRLLSDRFSAERPKGSFSTLEIQRTEQGDSAMYLCASSLGSGRAINEQFFGPGTRLTVL.

The chain carries TRBV30 and TRBJ1-6, with a possible D match to TRBD1 (5 bases). The CDR3 has 16 residues. Germline CDR1 GTSNPN, CDR2 SVGIG (reference sequence). Deletions cut 4 bases from V and 4 bases from J, with 17 bases between. This CDR3 is CAWTWAGKRYNSPLHF. The CDR3 DNA sequence: TGTGCCTGGACTTGGGCAGGGAAACGTTATAATTCACCCCTCCACTTT. The variable domain in full, with the rest retrieved from reference TRBV30 and TRBJ1-6, is SQTIHQWPATLVQPVGSPLSLECTVEGTSNPNLYWYRQAAGRGLQLLFYSVGIGQISSEVPQNLSASRPQDRQFILSSKKLLLSDSGFYLCAWTWAGKRYNSPLHFGNGTRLTVT.

This chain uses TRBV27 with TRBJ2-3; TRBD2 matches 12 bases. CDR1 and CDR2 (germline): MNHEY, SMNVEV (reference sequence). J lost 6 bases, V lost 6 bases, and 13 bases had no gene match. This CDR3 has 17 amino acids. The CDR3 DNA reads TGTGCCAGCAGCCACATTCTAGCGGGAGGGCCGTTGGATACGCAGTATTTT. Translated, it gives CASSHILAGGPLDTQYF.

This clone was detected only a few times. V is TRBV29-1 and J is TRBJ1-2; 11 nucleotides agree with TRBD1. Germline CDR1 reads SQVTM; CDR2 reads ANQGSEA. V shed 3 bases, J shed 1 base, and the junction held 1 base outside the gene matches. The CDR3 has 14 amino acids. The CDR3 here is CSVEGQGDNYGYTF. For the CDR3, the DNA is TGCAGCGTTGAGGGACAGGGGGATAACTATGGCTACACCTTC.

The rearrangement links TRBV27 to TRBJ2-2; D is undetermined. V lost 7 bases to trimming and J lost 10 bases, with 10 bases between them. The CDR3 totals 11 residues. Germline CDR1 and CDR2: MNHEY and SMNVEV (reference sequence). The CDR3 nucleotides are TGTGCCAGCAAGACAACCTCGGAGCTGTTTTTT. Protein: CASKTTSELFF.

This sequence joins TRBV2 and TRBJ2-5, with TRBD2 identical over 7 bases. Germline V gene sequence: CDR1 SNHLY, CDR2 FYNNEI. The CDR3 spans 17 residues. J gave up 5 bases and V 6 bases, and 18 bases lay outside the gene matches. CDR3 residues: CASSDPSLAGAVETQYF. The CDR3 DNA reads TGTGCCAGCAGCGACCCTAGCCTTGCGGGAGCTGTGGAGACCCAGTACTTC.

The rearrangement joins TRBV7-3 to TRBJ2-7; D perhaps matches TRBD1 (7 bases). The CDR3 loop spans 15 amino acids. Germline lookup yields CDR1 SGHTA and CDR2 FQGTGA. V was pared by 1 base and J by 6 bases, with 16 bases between. The CDR3 DNA sequence: TGTGCCAGCAGCTTAAGTGGGGGGACAGCGGCCGAGCAGTACTTC. This encodes CASSLSGGTAAEQYF.